The 27 T cell receptor beta chains presented below share a single source sample, sequenced in a study of cytomegalovirus exposure and HLA in healthy donors. The PCR made use of 60 Vbeta and 13 Jbeta primers. Sequencing used immunoSEQ multiplex PCR; TCRdb keeps in-frame clones, though not all of them. The sample has about 160,000 clones, 86% seen once. Sequencing was performed on PBMCs. The receptors were sampled from a woman under 30 in good health and CMV-seronegative.

V and J are TRBV9 and TRBJ2-1; tentative D call: TRBD1 (6 bases). The V gene lost 4 bases and the J gene lost 0 bases, with 11 bases spanning the gap. Germline CDR1 and CDR2: SGDLS and YYNGEE. The length of the CDR3 is 15 residues. The CDR3 reads CASSPDSSSYNEQFF. CDR3 DNA: TGTGCCAGCAGCCCGGACAGCAGCTCCTACAATGAGCAGTTCTTC. Full variable domain (remainder filled in from reference TRBV9 and TRBJ2-1): DSGVTQTPKHLITATGQRVTLRCSPRSGDLSVYWYQQSLDQGLQFLIQYYNGEERAKGNILERFSAQQFPDLHSELNLSSLELGDSALYFCASSPDSSSYNEQFFGPGTRLTVL.

J is TRBJ2-2 and V is TRBV6-1; TRBD1 aligns across 9 bases. The CDR3 loop spans 14 amino acids. The ends lost 5 bases at V and 4 bases at J; junction bases unmatched: 2. Germline CDR1 reads MNHNS; CDR2 reads SASEGT. CDR3 region: CASSNRGPTGELFF. CDR3 nucleotides: TGTGCCAGCAGTAACAGGGGGCCCACCGGGGAGCTGTTTTTT.

A single count supports this clone. V usage is TRBV7-9 and J usage is TRBJ2-1; 11 bases line up with TRBD2. Germline-derived CDR1 and CDR2 are SEHNR and FQNEAQ (reference sequence). V lost 5 bases and J lost 5; bases outside the gene matches: 14. The CDR3 spans 18 residues. CDR3 in DNA: TGTGCCAGCAGCCTCCGGTCCCCACTAGCGGGGGTAAACAATGAGCAGTTCTTC. Amino acids: CASSLRSPLAGVNNEQFF.

This chain links TRBV7-9 with TRBJ2-7; 9 bases agree with TRBD1. Germline values: CDR1 SEHNR, CDR2 FQNEAQ (reference sequence). The CDR3 is made up of 13 amino acids. J was trimmed by 6 bases and V by 5 bases; bases with no gene match: 5. CDR3 DNA sequence: TGTGCCAGCAGCGAAACAGGGGGCGGCGAGCAGTACTTC. Protein: CASSETGGGEQYF.

The V gene is TRBV19, the J gene TRBJ2-3, with TRBD2 matching 8 bases. Germline V gene sequence: CDR1 LNHDA, CDR2 SQIVND (reference sequence). The CDR3 spans 14 residues. The trim removed 4 bases at V and 4 bases at J, leaving 4 bases unmatched. The CDR3 DNA follows: TGTGCCAGTAGTAGGCGGGAGGTCTCAGATACGCAGTATTTT. This translates into CASSRREVSDTQYF.

This chain links TRBV28 with TRBJ1-4; no clear D gene. The V end was cut by 4 bases, the J end by 0 bases, with 15 bases between. CDR3 length: 17 amino acids. Germline CDR1 is MDHEN and CDR2 is SYDVKM. The CDR3, as DNA: TGTGCCAGCAGTTCCAACTTCCCTCGTGCAACTAATGAAAAACTGTTTTTT. Protein: CASSSNFPRATNEKLFF. Together with reference TRBV28 and TRBJ1-4, the CDR3 gives the full variable domain: DVKVTQSSRYLVKRTGEKVFLECVQDMDHENMFWYRQDPGLGLRLIYFSYDVKMKEKGDIPEGYSVSREKKERFSLILESASTNQTSMYLCASSSNFPRATNEKLFFGSGTQLSVL.

This clone showed up just once. The V call is TRBV19, the J call TRBJ2-1, with D perhaps matching TRBD2 (6 bases). V lost 0 bases and J lost 5, with 17 bases in between. This CDR3 spans 17 amino acids. Germline CDR1 reads LNHDA; CDR2 reads SQIVND (reference sequence). The CDR3 here is CASSIDPQRVGHNEQFF. In DNA form, the CDR3 reads TGTGCCAGTAGTATAGATCCCCAGCGGGTGGGGCACAATGAGCAGTTCTTC. The full variable domain, rest sourced from reference TRBV19 and TRBJ2-1, is DGGITQSPKYLFRKEGQNVTLSCEQNLNHDAMYWYRQDPGQGLRLIYYSQIVNDFQKGDIAEGYSVSREKKESFPLTVTSAQKNPTAFYLCASSIDPQRVGHNEQFFGPGTRLTVL.

This chain uses TRBV4-1 with TRBJ2-7, with D perhaps matching TRBD1 (5 bases). The V and J ends lost 2 bases and 5 bases respectively, with 13 bases between them. CDR1 and CDR2 (germline): MGHRA, YSYEKL. The CDR3 contains 14 residues. CDR3 sequence: CASSQIGRGHEQYF. Here the CDR3 DNA reads TGCGCCAGCAGCCAAATAGGAAGGGGCCACGAGCAGTACTTC.

CDR3: CAISLGSGAYEQYF. The CDR3 DNA sequence: TGTGCCATCAGCCTTGGGAGCGGCGCCTACGAGCAGTACTTC. This chain links TRBV10-3 with TRBJ2-7, with D perhaps TRBD2 (5 bases). The V end lost 6 bases, the J end lost 2 bases, and 14 bases lay between the germline ends. This CDR3 has 14 amino acids. Per germline, CDR1 ENHRY and CDR2 SYGVKD.

J is TRBJ2-7 and V is TRBV10-3; TRBD1 agrees at 7 bases. The last part of the DNA fits TRBJ2-1 better; the J call may be wrong. CDR3 length: 13 amino acids. Germline V gene lookup returns CDR1 ENHRY and CDR2 SYGVKD. Written as DNA, the CDR3 is TGTGCCACTACAGGGGTGGGAGCCAATGAGCAGTTCTTC. This codes for CATTGVGANEQFF.

The genes are TRBV29-1 and TRBJ2-3, with 9 nucleotides matching TRBD2. The germline V gene has CDR1 SQVTM and CDR2 ANQGSEA. The CDR3 is 14 residues long. Losses at the gene ends were 3 bases for V and 5 bases for J; bases not matched to a gene: 6. The CDR3 loop reads CSVDSIAGVDTQYF. CDR3 nucleotide sequence: TGCAGCGTTGACAGTATAGCGGGAGTAGATACGCAGTATTTT.

This clone has more than one count but fewer than ten. V and J are TRBV5-6 and TRBJ1-3; D remains unclear. Germline CDR1 reads SGHDT; CDR2 reads YYEEEE. The V end was cut by 3 bases, the J end by 0 bases, with 10 bases between. CDR3 size: 15 residues. CDR3 residues: CASSSTASSGNTIYF. DNA of the CDR3: TGTGCCAGCAGCTCGACTGCGAGCTCTGGAAACACCATATATTTT.

The rearrangement joins TRBV5-5 to TRBJ2-7; TRBD1 agrees at 8 bases. The germline CDR1 and CDR2 sequences are SGHKS and YYEKEE (reference sequence). V shed 2 bases, J shed 2 bases, and the junction held 3 bases outside the gene matches. The CDR3 is 14 residues long. The CDR3 sequence is CASSFGTGAYEQYF. In nucleotides, the CDR3 is TGTGCCAGCAGCTTTGGGACAGGAGCCTACGAGCAGTACTTC.

The chain carries TRBV28 and TRBJ2-1; D unresolved. CDR3 length equals 13 residues. The V gene's germline CDR1 is MDHEN and CDR2 SYDVKM. With 2 bases removed from V and 4 bases from J, the gap between germline ends came to 6 bases. DNA for the CDR3: TGTGCCAGCAGTTTAGAGCTGTACAATGAGCAGTTCTTC. Translation: CASSLELYNEQFF.

The rearrangement uses TRBV4-1 and TRBJ2-1; D uncertain. Germline CDR1 MGHRA, CDR2 YSYEKL. V was shortened by 1 base and J by 9 bases, with 10 bases between the two germline ends. CDR3 length: 13 amino acids. CDR3 amino acids: CASSQVYSPEQFF. CDR3 sequence (DNA): TGCGCCAGCAGCCAAGTTTACAGCCCTGAGCAGTTCTTC.

CDR3 amino acids: CATLGAGSNSPLHF. CDR3 nucleotide sequence: TGTGCTACCCTGGGGGCAGGGTCGAATTCACCCCTCCACTTT. This chain joins TRBV2 and TRBJ1-6; possibly TRBD1 for D (6 bases). The germline CDR1 and CDR2 sequences are SNHLY and FYNNEI. There are 14 residues in the CDR3.

This clone was seen just once. V usage is TRBV5-4 and J usage is TRBJ1-4; TRBD1 might be the D (6 bases). The germline CDR1 and CDR2 sequences are SGHNT and YYREEE (reference sequence). Trimming shortened V by 4 bases and J by 0 bases, and 10 bases separated the two germline ends. The CDR3 has 15 amino acids. The CDR3 is CASSAGGTTNEKLFF. CDR3 DNA sequence: TGTGCCAGCAGCGCGGGGGGCACAACTAATGAAAAACTGTTTTTT.

The chain links TRBV18 to TRBJ1-2; D call uncertain. Germline CDR1 is KGHSH and CDR2 is LQKENI. The V end lost 0 bases, the J end lost 4 bases, and 9 bases lay between the germline ends. The CDR3 length is 14 residues. CDR3 coding DNA: TGTGCCAGCTCACCACCCTACAGCTTCTATGGCTACACCTTC. This gives the protein CASSPPYSFYGYTF.

The rearrangement uses TRBV18 and TRBJ2-2; a possible D gene is TRBD1 (6 bases). There are 14 residues in the CDR3. From germline, CDR1 is KGHSH and CDR2 LQKENI. Trimming shortened V by 6 bases and J by 3 bases, and 11 bases separated the two germline ends. The CDR3, as DNA: TGTGCCAGCTCTACAGGGTTGGACACCGGGGAGCTGTTTTTT. It translates to CASSTGLDTGELFF.

The rearrangement links TRBV28 to TRBJ2-5, with a tentative D call TRBD1 (6 bases). Germline values: CDR1 MDHEN, CDR2 SYDVKM. With 4 bases removed from V and 2 bases from J, the gap between germline ends came to 8 bases. CDR3 size: 13 residues. In DNA, the CDR3 is TGTGCCAGCAGTTGGACAGCTCAAGAGACCCAGTACTTC. Its protein product is CASSWTAQETQYF.

The chain has TRBV2 and TRBJ2-7, with D possibly being TRBD2 (5 bases). Trimming cost V 2 bases and J 5 bases, with 13 bases left between them. CDR1 is SNHLY, CDR2 FYNNEI, per germline. This CDR3 has 14 residues. The DNA of the CDR3 is TGTGCCAGCAGTGAAATGCGGACGGGGAACGAGCAGTACTTC. It yields the protein CASSEMRTGNEQYF. Using reference TRBV2 and TRBJ2-7 for the parts outside the CDR3, the full variable domain is EPEVTQTPSHQVTQMGQEVILRCVPISNHLYFYWYRQILGQKVEFLVSFYNNEISEKSEIFDDQFSVERPDGSNFTLKIRSTKLEDSAMYFCASSEMRTGNEQYFGPGTRLTVT.

The rearrangement uses TRBV15 and TRBJ2-7, with a tentative D call TRBD2 (7 bases). The ends were cut back, 6 bases at V and 0 bases at J, with 12 bases in the middle. CDR1 is LNHNV, CDR2 YYDKDF, per germline (reference sequence). CDR3 length: 14 residues. The CDR3 loop is CATSEGGLSYEQYF. CDR3 coding DNA: TGTGCCACCAGTGAGGGGGGGCTCTCCTACGAGCAGTACTTC.

The chain is built from TRBV7-9 and TRBJ2-7, with a tentative D call TRBD1 (6 bases). The germline gives CDR1 SEHNR, CDR2 FQNEAQ (reference sequence). Trimming pared 5 bases from V and 2 bases from J, leaving 16 bases between. The CDR3 is made up of 15 amino acids. CDR3 coding DNA: TGTGCCAGCAGCCACTGGACAGATCGAACCTACGAGCAGTACTTC. It translates to CASSHWTDRTYEQYF.

Points on this clone: The junction shows a germline mismatch at one end, possibly a read error. The chain employs TRBV4-1 and TRBJ2-3; D not certain. From germline, CDR1 is MGHRA and CDR2 YSYEKL. The CDR3 has 16 residues. The CDR3 DNA reads TGCGCCAGCAGAAAGACCGCACTTTTGAACACAGATGCGCAGTATTTT. Protein sequence: CASRKTALLNTDAQYF.

V gene TRBV27 combines with J gene TRBJ1-1; no reliable D call. V shed 6 bases and J shed 6 bases, with 17 bases lying between them. The CDR3 contains 14 residues. Germline V gene sequence: CDR1 MNHEY, CDR2 SMNVEV (reference sequence). The CDR3 is CASSPTWNDPEAFF. In DNA, the CDR3 is TGTGCCAGCAGCCCGACATGGAATGACCCTGAAGCTTTCTTT.

The CDR3: CASSEGGDTGELFF. CDR3 nucleotides: TGTGCCAGCAGTGAGGGGGGAGACACCGGGGAGCTGTTTTTT. The chain is built from TRBV6-4 and TRBJ2-2; weak D call: TRBD2 (6 bases). CDR1 and CDR2 from the germline V gene are MRHNA and SNTAGT. This CDR3 is 14 amino acids long. The germline V and J ends were trimmed by 3 bases and 3 bases, with 8 bases remaining between them.

This chain connects TRBV7-9 to TRBJ1-1; a possible D gene is TRBD1 (6 bases). V lost 6 bases to trimming and J lost 5 bases, with 13 bases between them. This CDR3 has 13 residues. The germline gives CDR1 SEHNR, CDR2 FQNEAQ (reference sequence). The CDR3 DNA sequence: TGTGCCAGCAGGTTCACGCAGGGGACTGAAGCTTTCTTT. Translating gives CASRFTQGTEAFF.